What follows are 32 T cell receptor beta chains derived from one specimen sequenced in a study of shared T cell receptors in the human thymus. Clones were sequenced by immunoSEQ multiplex PCR, and TCRdb holds only the in-frame ones, with some missing. This table has 720,000 or so clones, 70% to 90% appearing once. These data were also filed under a second study, of human thymus T cells.

The source material was thymocytes. Receptors originate from a girl in the first two years of life with a congenital heart defect.

The rearrangement uses TRBV27 and TRBJ2-1, with TRBD1 identical over 9 bases. Trimming cost V 9 bases and J 2 bases; bases outside gene matches: 8. There are 15 residues in the CDR3. The V gene's germline CDR1 is MNHEY and CDR2 SMNVEV (reference sequence). The CDR3 region has the DNA TGTGCCAGTTCGGCCCGGACAGGGGCCTACAATGAGCAGTTCTTC. This sequence encodes CASSARTGAYNEQFF.

V is TRBV29-1 and J is TRBJ2-7; TRBD1 aligns across 8 bases. Germline assignment: CDR1 SQVTM and CDR2 ANQGSEA. Trimming cost V 7 bases and J 2 bases; bases outside gene matches: 19. The CDR3 is 17 residues long. This CDR3 reads CSAGVLAGQGLPYEQYF. CDR3 sequence (DNA): TGCAGCGCCGGGGTACTCGCCGGACAGGGTCTCCCCTACGAGCAGTACTTC.

The gene calls are TRBV7-9 and TRBJ1-1; D is possibly TRBD1 (6 bases). The CDR3 consists of 17 residues. Trimming pared 3 bases from V and 1 base from J, leaving 18 bases between. The V gene's germline CDR1 is SEHNR and CDR2 FQNEAQ (reference sequence). The CDR3 sequence: CASSFANGQSRNTEAFF. For the CDR3, the DNA is TGTGCCAGCAGCTTCGCCAACGGACAGTCGCGGAACACTGAAGCTTTCTTT. The full variable domain, with the rest looked up from reference TRBV7-9 and TRBJ1-1, is DTGVSQNPRHKITKRGQNVTFRCDPISEHNRLYWYRQTLGQGPEFLTYFQNEAQLEKSRLLSDRFSAERPKGSFSTLEIQRTEQGDSAMYLCASSFANGQSRNTEAFFGQGTRLTVV.

The CDR3 DNA reads TGTGCCAGCTCACCCACCGGACAGTCAGAGAATGAAAAACTGTTTTTT. It codes for CASSPTGQSENEKLFF. V and J are TRBV18 and TRBJ1-4; TRBD1 is a possible D gene (6 bases). Germline assignment: CDR1 KGHSH and CDR2 LQKENI. Trimming shortened V by 3 bases and J by 5 bases, and 16 bases separated the two germline ends. The CDR3 consists of 16 residues.

This clone was picked up one time. This rearrangement joins TRBV28 to TRBJ2-5; a weak D match, TRBD2 (7 bases). The CDR3 is made up of 14 amino acids. Germline CDR1 MDHEN, CDR2 SYDVKM. The V gene lost 3 bases and the J gene lost 5 bases, with 13 bases spanning the gap. The CDR3 spells CASSLPGGGETQYF. The CDR3 DNA follows: TGTGCCAGCAGTTTGCCGGGGGGCGGGGAGACCCAGTACTTC.

The chain combines TRBV2 with TRBJ2-4; D is unresolved. The germline V gene has CDR1 SNHLY and CDR2 FYNNEI. The CDR3 contains 15 residues. V lost 2 bases, J lost 5 bases, and 13 bases lay in between. The CDR3, as DNA: TGTGCCAGCAGTGAACCCCCGAGAGATCAAAACATTCAGTACTTC. Translating it yields CASSEPPRDQNIQYF.

This chain connects TRBV21-1 to TRBJ2-3; TRBD2, as called in the table, went unchecked against the DNA. TRBV21-1 is classified as a pseudogene. This CDR3 has 14 amino acids. CDR3 amino acids: CASRKSTSTDTQYF. As DNA, the CDR3 is TGTGCCAGCAGGAAATCTACTAGCACAGATACGCAGTATTTT.

This sequence joins TRBV27 and TRBJ1-3; D perhaps matches TRBD1 (6 bases). CDR1 is MNHEY and CDR2 is SMNVEV in the germline V gene (reference sequence). The CDR3 runs to 16 residues. Trimming took off 6 bases at V and 4 bases at J, with 19 bases between the two ends. CDR3 region: CASRPNLQGDGNTIYF. CDR3 coding DNA: TGTGCCAGCAGACCTAACCTACAGGGAGACGGAAACACCATATATTTT.

This clone was seen a single time. The J gene is TRBJ1-2, the V gene TRBV9, with unresolved D. In germline, CDR1 is SGDLS, CDR2 YYNGEE. This CDR3 spans 12 amino acids. V lost 0 bases and J 5 bases, leaving 5 bases between the germline ends. DNA for the CDR3: TGTGCCAGCAGCGTAGTTTTATATGGCTACACCTTC. It encodes CASSVVLYGYTF.

V and J are TRBV5-4 and TRBJ1-1, with TRBD1 as a possible D gene (6 bases). The CDR3 spans 15 residues. V was pared by 2 bases and J by 6 bases, with 17 bases between. The germline V gene has CDR1 SGHNT and CDR2 YYREEE (reference sequence). The CDR3, as DNA: TGTGCCAGCAGCTTAAGCCAAACAGGGACCCCTGAAGCTTTCTTT. As protein: CASSLSQTGTPEAFF.

The chain couples TRBV27 to TRBJ1-1, with 10 bases fitting TRBD1. The CDR3 is 18 amino acids. Germline lookup yields CDR1 MNHEY and CDR2 SMNVEV (reference sequence). With V trimmed by 5 bases and J by 4 bases, 16 bases remained unmatched. In nucleotides, the CDR3 is TGTGCCAGCAGTCTCTCCCGGGACAGGGGTACGGGGGGCACTGAAGCTTTCTTT. Protein: CASSLSRDRGTGGTEAFF.

The chain joins TRBV30 to TRBJ2-1, with TRBD1 matching 7 bases. The V segment lost 0 bases and the J segment 8 bases; nucleotides outside the gene matches: 4. The V gene's germline CDR1 is GTSNPN and CDR2 SVGIG (reference sequence). The CDR3 has 13 residues. This CDR3 reads CAWSVTRGYEQFF. CDR3 bases: TGTGCCTGGAGTGTAACCAGGGGGTATGAGCAGTTCTTC.

This clone was seen only once. The V and J genes are TRBV6-1 and TRBJ1-5; perhaps TRBD1 as D (6 bases). Germline V gene data show CDR1 as MNHNS and CDR2 as SASEGT. The CDR3 runs 16 residues. Trimming pared 0 bases from V and 3 bases from J, leaving 12 bases between. As DNA, the CDR3 is TGTGCCAGCAGTGAAGCCCGGACAGCCTCCAATCAGCCCCAGCATTTT. Amino acid sequence: CASSEARTASNQPQHF.

The chain couples TRBV27 to TRBJ1-2, with 9 bases matching TRBD1. This CDR3 has 16 amino acids. Germline V gene sequence: CDR1 MNHEY, CDR2 SMNVEV (reference sequence). The V segment lost 5 bases and the J segment 5 bases; nucleotides outside the gene matches: 12. For the CDR3, the DNA is TGTGCCAGCAGTGCATATCCGGGACAGGGAGTTTATGGCTACACCTTC. This codes for CASSAYPGQGVYGYTF.

The V call is TRBV29-1, the J call TRBJ1-2; D uncertain. Per germline, CDR1 SQVTM and CDR2 ANQGSEA. This CDR3 has 13 residues. Trimming took off 3 bases at V and 2 bases at J, with 10 bases between the two ends. DNA for the CDR3: TGCAGCGTTGATTCCGTGTTCAACTATGGCTACACCTTC. Protein sequence: CSVDSVFNYGYTF.

The rearrangement links TRBV7-2 to TRBJ2-1; a weak D match, TRBD1 (6 bases). The CDR3 has 15 amino acids. Trimming left V 6 bases short and J 6 bases short, with 18 bases between. The germline V gene encodes CDR1 SGHTA and CDR2 FQGNSA. CDR3 amino acids: CASRGMGARGNEQFF. Written as DNA, the CDR3 is TGTGCCAGCAGGGGGATGGGGGCCCGGGGCAATGAGCAGTTCTTC.

V gene TRBV5-6 combines with J gene TRBJ1-1; tentatively, D is TRBD1 (6 bases). Trimming removed 2 bases at V and 7 bases at J, with 15 bases between. Looked up from germline, CDR1 is SGHDT and CDR2 is YYEEEE. The CDR3 spans 14 residues. CDR3 sequence (DNA): TGTGCCAGCAGCTTTGCAGGGGAATGGGGTGAAGCTTTCTTT. Translated: CASSFAGEWGEAFF.

This clone was seen more than once but under ten times. The chain joins TRBV6-5 to TRBJ1-1, with 10 bases that match TRBD1. The V gene's germline CDR1 is MNHEY and CDR2 SVGAGI. The CDR3 length is 14 residues. The junction had 13 bases not matched to a gene; V was cut back by 8 bases and J by 10 bases. The CDR3 nucleotides read TGTGCCAGCTACCGGGACAGGGGATTCCTTGGAGCTTTCTTT. Translating it yields CASYRDRGFLGAFF.

This clone was seen a few times. The CDR3 here is CASSSAGWGGSNTEAFF. The CDR3 DNA reads TGTGCCAGCAGCTCTGCGGGATGGGGAGGGAGTAACACTGAAGCTTTCTTT. This chain uses TRBV7-2 with TRBJ1-1; D unresolved. Germline CDR1 reads SGHTA; CDR2 reads FQGNSA. This CDR3 comprises 17 residues. Trimming took 4 bases from V and 2 from J, leaving 20 bases between them.

The V gene is TRBV27, the J gene TRBJ1-1, with D perhaps matching TRBD1 (6 bases). Between the trimmed V and J ends, which lost 6 bases and 0 bases, there was a span of 14 bases. This CDR3 region has 15 residues. The germline V gene encodes CDR1 MNHEY and CDR2 SMNVEV (reference sequence). CDR3 bases: TGTGCCAGCAGCCGGGGGGCCAACCTGAACACTGAAGCTTTCTTT. Encoded protein: CASSRGANLNTEAFF.

The rearrangement joins TRBV11-2 to TRBJ1-3, with 9 bases lining up with TRBD1. The CDR3 totals 17 residues. The germline V gene has CDR1 SGHAT and CDR2 FQNNGV. V was clipped by 3 bases and J by 3 bases; unmatched bases: 9. CDR3 protein: CASSFRDRESCGNTIYF. The CDR3 nucleotides are TGTGCCAGCAGCTTCAGGGACAGGGAGTCCTGTGGAAACACCATATATTTT.

This sequence joins TRBV4-2 and TRBJ2-3; 8 nucleotides line up with TRBD2. The CDR3 covers 17 residues. Germline V gene lookup returns CDR1 LGHNA and CDR2 YNFKEQ. The trim removed 0 bases at V and 0 bases at J, leaving 5 bases unmatched. Here the CDR3 DNA reads TGTGCCAGCAGCCAAGAGCAGCGGGGGAGAAGCACAGATACGCAGTATTTT. Residues: CASSQEQRGRSTDTQYF.

This rearrangement joins TRBV5-4 to TRBJ1-1; 7 positions match TRBD1. The V segment lost 2 bases and the J segment 3 bases; nucleotides outside the gene matches: 16. This CDR3 has 18 amino acids. CDR1 is SGHNT, CDR2 YYREEE, per germline (reference sequence). This CDR3 is CASSFRHHRGRNHTEAFF. In DNA, the CDR3 is TGTGCCAGCAGCTTTAGGCACCACAGGGGAAGGAACCACACTGAAGCTTTCTTT.

This sequence joins TRBV13 and TRBJ1-1, with 8 positions matching TRBD1. The CDR3 consists of 20 residues. V gave up 6 bases and J gave up 0 bases; unmatched junction bases: 21. Germline CDR1 reads PRHDT; CDR2 reads FYEKMQ (reference sequence). CDR3 bases: TGTGCCAGCAGAAAGACCCAGGGGGCCCAACCCAAACCCGTGAACACTGAAGCTTTCTTT. It encodes CASRKTQGAQPKPVNTEAFF.

The genes are TRBV7-9 and TRBJ2-2; 7 bases are a match to TRBD1. Germline loops: CDR1 SEHNR, CDR2 FQNEAQ (reference sequence). V was pared by 2 bases and J by 5 bases, with 5 bases of the junction left unmatched. The CDR3 has 15 residues. The CDR3 protein is CASSLKGAGTGELFF. The CDR3 DNA follows: TGTGCCAGCAGCTTAAAGGGGGCAGGAACCGGGGAGCTGTTTTTT.

Points on this clone: Other DNA sequences in this sample translate to the same CDR3. V gene TRBV9 combines with J gene TRBJ2-6; 7 bases are shared with TRBD1. Germline-derived CDR1 and CDR2 are SGDLS and YYNGEE. This CDR3 spans 15 amino acids. V shed 2 bases and J 1 base; nucleotides not matched to a gene: 0. The CDR3 DNA is TGTGCCAGCAGCGTGACAGGGTCTGGGGCCAACGTCCTGACTTTC. This translates into CASSVTGSGANVLTF. The complete variable domain, with remaining parts taken from reference TRBV9 and TRBJ2-6, reads DSGVTQTPKHLITATGQRVTLRCSPRSGDLSVYWYQQSLDQGLQFLIQYYNGEERAKGNILERFSAQQFPDLHSELNLSSLELGDSALYFCASSVTGSGANVLTFGAGSRLTVL.

This chain links TRBV5-1 with TRBJ2-7, with 8 bases lining up with TRBD2. CDR1 and CDR2 (germline): SGHRS, YFSETQ. V dropped 1 base and J dropped 2; count of bases not matched to a gene: 5. This CDR3 contains 15 residues. For the CDR3, the DNA is TGCGCCAGCAGCTTGTTGACTAGCGCCACCTACGAGCAGTACTTC. It yields the protein CASSLLTSATYEQYF.

The gene calls are TRBV7-2 and TRBJ1-1; 8 positions agree with TRBD1. The V gene's germline CDR1 is SGHTA and CDR2 FQGNSA. Germline trimming cut 2 bases from V and 0 bases from J; bases unmatched to any gene: 14. CDR3 length equals 19 residues. The chain's CDR3 is CASSLFRKRQGIMNTEAFF. Here the CDR3 DNA reads TGTGCCAGCAGCTTATTCAGAAAACGACAGGGGATCATGAACACTGAAGCTTTCTTT.

This clone was detected once. The same CDR3 can be traced to other DNA sequences in this sample. The J gene is TRBJ1-1, the V gene TRBV19; 7 nucleotides align to TRBD1. Germline CDR1 and CDR2: LNHDA and SQIVND (reference sequence). J was trimmed by 5 bases and V by 8 bases; bases with no gene match: 5. The CDR3 is made up of 12 amino acids. As DNA, the CDR3 is TGTGCCAGTCGCTTACAGGGGACTGAAGCTTTCTTT. Translated, it gives CASRLQGTEAFF.

With respect to this clone: The conserved final phenylalanine or tryptophan is absent from the CDR3, which likely points to a read error. No DNA is shown, since the ends of the CDR3 on it are uncertain; the CDR3 is the one TCRdb lists. V gene TRBV5-8 combines with J gene TRBJ1-2. Including both end residues, the CDR3 is 8 amino acids long. Germline CDR1 and CDR2: SGHTS and YDEGEE. The CDR3 spells CASSLFEV.

The J gene is TRBJ2-3, the V gene TRBV7-7; 13 positions match TRBD2. The CDR3 length is 16 residues. V lost 5 bases and J lost 0; bases outside the gene matches: 2. Germline V CDR1 and CDR2: SSHAT, FNYEAQ (reference sequence). The CDR3 region is CASSRGLAGSTDTQYF. In nucleotides, the CDR3 is TGTGCCAGCAGCAGGGGACTAGCGGGGAGCACAGATACGCAGTATTTT.

This clone has a handful of counts. The chain is built from TRBV5-6 and TRBJ2-5, with 9 bases that match TRBD2. This CDR3 is 16 amino acids long. Trimming cost V 0 bases and J 4 bases; bases outside gene matches: 7. In germline, CDR1 is SGHDT, CDR2 YYEEEE. This CDR3 is CASSLELRGGGETQYF. As DNA, the CDR3 is TGTGCCAGCAGCTTGGAGTTGCGGGGGGGCGGAGAGACCCAGTACTTC.